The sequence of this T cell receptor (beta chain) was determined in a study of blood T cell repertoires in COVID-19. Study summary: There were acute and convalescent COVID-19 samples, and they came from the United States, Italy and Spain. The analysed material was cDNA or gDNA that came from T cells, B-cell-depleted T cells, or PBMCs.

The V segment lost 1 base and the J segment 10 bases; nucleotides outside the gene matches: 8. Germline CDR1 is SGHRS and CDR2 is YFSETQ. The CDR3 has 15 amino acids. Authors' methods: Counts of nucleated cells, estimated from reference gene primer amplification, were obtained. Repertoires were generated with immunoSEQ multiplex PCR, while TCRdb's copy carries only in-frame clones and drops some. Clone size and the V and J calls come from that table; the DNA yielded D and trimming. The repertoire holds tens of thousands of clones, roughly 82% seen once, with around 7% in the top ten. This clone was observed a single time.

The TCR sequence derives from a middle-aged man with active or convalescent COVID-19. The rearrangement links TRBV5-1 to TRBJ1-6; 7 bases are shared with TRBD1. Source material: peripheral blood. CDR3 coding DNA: TGCGCCAGCAGCTTGAGGGGGGACAGTGGCTCACCCCTCCACTTT. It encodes CASSLRGDSGSPLHF.